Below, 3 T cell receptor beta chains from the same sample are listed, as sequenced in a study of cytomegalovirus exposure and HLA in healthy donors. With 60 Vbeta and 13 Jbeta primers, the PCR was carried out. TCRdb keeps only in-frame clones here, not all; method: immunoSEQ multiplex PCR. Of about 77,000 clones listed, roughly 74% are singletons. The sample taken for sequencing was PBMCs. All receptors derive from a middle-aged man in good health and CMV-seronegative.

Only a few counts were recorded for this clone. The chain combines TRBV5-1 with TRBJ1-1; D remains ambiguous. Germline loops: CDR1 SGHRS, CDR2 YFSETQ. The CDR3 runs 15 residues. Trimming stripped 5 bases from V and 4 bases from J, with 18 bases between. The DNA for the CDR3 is TGCGCCAGCAGGTCTGTCCCGGGGAGTGGCACTGAAGCTTTCTTT. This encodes CASRSVPGSGTEAFF.

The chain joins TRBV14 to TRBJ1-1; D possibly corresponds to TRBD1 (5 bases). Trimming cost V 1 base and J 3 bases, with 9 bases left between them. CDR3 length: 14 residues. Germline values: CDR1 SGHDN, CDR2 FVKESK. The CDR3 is CASSQVQGYTEAFF. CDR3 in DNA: TGTGCCAGCAGCCAAGTTCAGGGCTACACTGAAGCTTTCTTT.

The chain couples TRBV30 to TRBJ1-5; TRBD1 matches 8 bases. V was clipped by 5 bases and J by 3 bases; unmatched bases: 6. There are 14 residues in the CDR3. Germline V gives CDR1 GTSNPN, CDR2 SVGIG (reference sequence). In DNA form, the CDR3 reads TGTGCCTGGTCCGCAGGGGGCCTCAATCAGCCCCAGCATTTT. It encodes CAWSAGGLNQPQHF.